This TCR beta chain was captured by sequencing in a study of CD8 T cells in Susac syndrome. Regarding the study as a whole: It was acknowledged by the study that relatively few individuals were included in its TCR sequencing and HLA analysis.

RNA totalling roughly 0.45 to 1 ug underwent reverse transcription with random hexamers. Amplification of TCR beta CDR3 used immunoSEQ multiplex PCR across 54 Vbeta and 13 Jbeta. TCRdb recomputed calls from the immunoSEQ multiplex PCR reads with MiXCR, one row per CDR3 protein. Among 150,000 to 200,000 distinct CDR3 sequences listed, under 95% were seen once. The study used treatment-naive patients who had stable or active relapsing-remitting disease as multiple sclerosis controls. A word on this clonotype: Its antigen is not known.

Sequencing was carried out using CD4+ T cells from PBMCs. The clonotype comes from a human donor with multiple sclerosis.

The CDR3 loop reads CASSPHGGPNTGELFF. DNA of the CDR3: TGCGCCAGCAGTCCCCATGGCGGTCCGAACACCGGGGAGCTGTTTTTT. V usage is TRBV23-1 and J usage is TRBJ2-2; unclear D gene. TRBV23-1 is annotated as an ORF whose role is uncertain. V lost 4 bases to trimming and J lost 0 bases, with 12 bases between them. This CDR3 region has 16 residues.